This T cell receptor beta chain was sequenced in a study of T cells in narcolepsy. Overall study context: Donors had narcolepsy type 1 or type 2, or were healthy controls. Broader study findings: Comparing one patient's CSF and blood CD4+ clonotypes highlighted HCRT- and TRIB2-specific autoreactive clonotypes.

As regards this clone: Its antigen is still unknown.

The repertoire was sequenced with immunoSEQ multiplex PCR; TCRdb's copy has only in-frame clones and lacks some. The sample shows more than 20,000 clones, 75% to 85% of them seen only once. The trim removed 8 bases at V and 8 bases at J, leaving 8 bases unmatched. The CDR3 runs 14 residues. CDR1 SEHNR and CDR2 FQNEAQ come from the germline V gene (reference sequence). Input material: memory (CD45RA-) CD4+ T cells from blood. This sequence joins TRBV7-9 and TRBJ1-6, with 8 bases matching TRBD1. The clonotype comes from a human donor in good health. The CDR3 loop reads CASGTDRVDSPLHF. Written as DNA, the CDR3 is TGTGCCAGCGGAACGGACAGGGTGGATTCACCCCTCCACTTT. Full variable domain (rest looked up from reference TRBV7-9 and TRBJ1-6): DTGVSQNPRHKITKRGQNVTFRCDPISEHNRLYWYRQTLGQGPEFLTYFQNEAQLEKSRLLSDRFSAERPKGSFSTLEIQRTEQGDSAMYLCASGTDRVDSPLHFGNGTRLTVT.